The sample holds a few counts of the clone carrying this T cell receptor (beta chain). What it recognizes is unknown. Per germline, CDR1 GTSNPN and CDR2 SVGIG (reference sequence). This CDR3 comprises 14 residues. V dropped 1 base and J dropped 2; count of bases not matched to a gene: 0. The sample belongs to a study of cytomegalovirus exposure and HLA in healthy donors. Findings and caveats of the study: According to a later analysis, donors in an Asian-associated ancestry cluster reportedly had fewer N-insertions than the roughly 670-donor mean. There was a cluster of highly shared sequence variants that was likely a sequencing artifact.

Both 60 Vbeta primers and 13 Jbeta primers went into the PCR. Profiling relied on immunoSEQ multiplex PCR, and the TCRdb table lists in-frame clones only, not all of them. The table has 100,000 or so clones, roughly 82% seen once. The origin of this receptor is a man aged 30 to 39 in good health and CMV-seropositive. This chain joins TRBV30 and TRBJ1-5; 9 nucleotides line up with TRBD1. The material sequenced was PBMCs. The CDR3, as DNA: TGTGCCTGGAGTGGGACAGGGGGCAATCAGCCCCAGCATTTT. It specifies CAWSGTGGNQPQHF. Variable domain in full (rest from reference TRBV30 and TRBJ1-5): SQTIHQWPATLVQPVGSPLSLECTVEGTSNPNLYWYRQAAGRGLQLLFYSVGIGQISSEVPQNLSASRPQDRQFILSSKKLLLSDSGFYLCAWSGTGGNQPQHFGDGTRLSIL.